Below, 11 T cell receptor beta chains from the same sample are listed, as sequenced in a study of blood T cell repertoires in COVID-19. The data were produced by immunoSEQ multiplex PCR, yet TCRdb's version contains in-frame clones alone and is incomplete. The table includes 200,000 or so clones, roughly three quarters detected once. Material: peripheral blood. All receptors come from a man aged 55 to 70 with active or convalescent COVID-19.

The V and J genes are TRBV7-9 and TRBJ2-6; a weak D match, TRBD2 (6 bases). V lost 11 bases and J lost 1, with 12 bases in between. There are 14 residues in the CDR3. The V gene's germline CDR1 is SEHNR and CDR2 FQNEAQ (reference sequence). The CDR3 region has the DNA TGTGCCCTGGGGCGGGGTTCTGGGGCCAACGTCCTGACTTTC. Protein: CALGRGSGANVLTF.

This clone was detected only a few times. The rearrangement uses TRBV27 and TRBJ1-3; D not resolved. The CDR3 has 14 residues. The germline V and J ends were trimmed by 4 bases and 0 bases, with 7 bases remaining between them. Looked up from germline, CDR1 is MNHEY and CDR2 is SMNVEV (reference sequence). The CDR3 bases are TGTGCCAGCAGTTCGTGGAGCTCTGGAAACACCATATATTTT. This sequence encodes CASSSWSSGNTIYF.

The J gene is TRBJ1-1, the V gene TRBV2; D not resolved. The germline gives CDR1 SNHLY, CDR2 FYNNEI. V lost 4 bases and J lost 1, with 16 bases in between. The CDR3 length is 16 residues. The CDR3, as DNA: TGTGCCAGCAGTGGACCCCGGGTCAGTAGGAACACTGAAGCTTTCTTT. Protein: CASSGPRVSRNTEAFF. Full variable domain (missing parts from reference TRBV2 and TRBJ1-1): EPEVTQTPSHQVTQMGQEVILRCVPISNHLYFYWYRQILGQKVEFLVSFYNNEISEKSEIFDDQFSVERPDGSNFTLKIRSTKLEDSAMYFCASSGPRVSRNTEAFFGQGTRLTVV.

The V gene is TRBV7-9, the J gene TRBJ2-2, with 8 bases matching TRBD1. J gave up 7 bases and V 5 bases, and 3 bases lay outside the gene matches. The CDR3 runs 13 residues. Germline CDR1 is SEHNR and CDR2 is FQNEAQ (reference sequence). The CDR3 nucleotides are TGTGCCAGCAGCACGACAGGGGTCGGGGAGCTGTTTTTT. Protein: CASSTTGVGELFF.

The sample holds one count of this clone. The V call is TRBV27, the J call TRBJ2-2; possible D gene TRBD1, 5 bases. Germline CDR1 reads MNHEY; CDR2 reads SMNVEV (reference sequence). V was shortened by 8 bases and J by 2 bases, with 15 bases between the two germline ends. There are 15 residues in the CDR3. CDR3 region: CASLGFRGNTGELFF. CDR3 nucleotides: TGTGCCAGCCTCGGATTTAGGGGCAACACCGGGGAGCTGTTTTTT.

V gene TRBV7-2 combines with J gene TRBJ2-2; 8 bases fit TRBD1. V lost 5 bases and J lost 0; bases outside the gene matches: 5. CDR3 size: 16 residues. Germline CDR1 reads SGHTA; CDR2 reads FQGNSA. CDR3 residues: CASSQGQGANTGELFF. CDR3 in DNA: TGTGCCAGCAGCCAAGGACAGGGCGCGAACACCGGGGAGCTGTTTTTT.

The rearrangement links TRBV3-1 (or the pseudogene TRBV3-2) to TRBJ2-7; 9 nucleotides agree with TRBD1. The V gene's germline CDR1 is LGHDT and CDR2 YNNKEL (reference sequence). The J segment lost 2 bases and the V segment lost 3 bases, leaving 5 bases of the junction unmatched. The CDR3 sequence is 15 residues long. CDR3: CASSHPGDRAYEQYF. DNA for the CDR3: TGTGCCAGCAGCCACCCCGGGGACAGGGCCTACGAGCAGTACTTC.

This clone was seen a handful of times. This sequence joins TRBV6-4 and TRBJ2-1; D might be TRBD2 (5 bases). Trimming removed 0 bases at V and 10 bases at J, with 10 bases between. CDR1 and CDR2 from the germline V gene are MRHNA and SNTAGT. The CDR3 length is 13 residues. The CDR3 spells CASSDSMGAEQFF. The DNA of the CDR3 is TGTGCCAGCAGTGACTCGATGGGAGCGGAGCAGTTCTTC.

The chain links TRBV2 to TRBJ1-5; 10 nucleotides line up with TRBD1. Germline V gives CDR1 SNHLY, CDR2 FYNNEI. V dropped 5 bases and J dropped 6; count of bases not matched to a gene: 4. CDR3 size: 14 residues. The CDR3 coding sequence is TGTGCCAGCAGTCCGGGACAGGGGTCTCAGCCCCAGCATTTT. It translates to CASSPGQGSQPQHF.

The chain links TRBV5-4 to TRBJ2-7, with 7 bases aligning to TRBD1. The CDR3 has 14 residues. The V segment lost 1 base and the J segment 2 bases; nucleotides outside the gene matches: 3. Germline assignment: CDR1 SGHNT and CDR2 YYREEE (reference sequence). CDR3 nucleotides: TGTGCCAGCAGCTTGCCCGGGACAGCCTACGAGCAGTACTTC. It is translated as CASSLPGTAYEQYF. The whole variable domain, remainder taken from reference TRBV5-4 and TRBJ2-7, is ETGVTQSPTHLIKTRGQQVTLRCSSQSGHNTVSWYQQALGQGPQFIFQYYREEENGRGNFPPRFSGLQFPNYSSELNVNALELDDSALYLCASSLPGTAYEQYFGPGTRLTVT.

The V and J genes are TRBV6-5 and TRBJ1-2; maybe TRBD1 (6 bases). CDR1 and CDR2 from the germline V gene are MNHEY and SVGAGI. This CDR3 is built from 15 residues. V was shortened by 4 bases and J by 4 bases, with 16 bases between the two germline ends. The DNA for the CDR3 is TGTGCCAGCAGTTCCCCCCGATCGGACAGCTATGGCTACACCTTC. Amino acid sequence: CASSSPRSDSYGYTF.